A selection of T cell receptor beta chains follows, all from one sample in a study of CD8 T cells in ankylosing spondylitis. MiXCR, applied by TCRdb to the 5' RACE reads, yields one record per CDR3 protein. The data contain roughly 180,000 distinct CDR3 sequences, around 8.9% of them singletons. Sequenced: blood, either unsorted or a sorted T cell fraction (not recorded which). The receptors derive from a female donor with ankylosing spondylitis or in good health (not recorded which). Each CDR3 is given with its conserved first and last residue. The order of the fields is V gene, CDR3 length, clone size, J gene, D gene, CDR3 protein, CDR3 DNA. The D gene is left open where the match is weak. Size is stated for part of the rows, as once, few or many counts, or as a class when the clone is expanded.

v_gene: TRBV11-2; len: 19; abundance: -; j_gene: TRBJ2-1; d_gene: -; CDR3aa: CASSFGGAQSWIAYNEQFF; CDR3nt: TGTGCCAGCAGCTTCGGAGGGGCCCAAAGTTGGATCGCCTACAATGAGCAGTTCTTC
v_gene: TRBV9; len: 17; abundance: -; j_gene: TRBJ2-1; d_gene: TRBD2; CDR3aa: CASSPSSGASSYNEQFF; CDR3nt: TGTGCCAGCAGCCCATCTAGCGGGGCGAGCTCCTACAATGAGCAGTTCTTC
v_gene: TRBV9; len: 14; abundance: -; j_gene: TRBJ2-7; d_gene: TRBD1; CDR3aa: CASSVVDRGAEQYF; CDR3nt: TGTGCCAGCAGCGTAGTCGACAGGGGAGCCGAGCAGTACTTC
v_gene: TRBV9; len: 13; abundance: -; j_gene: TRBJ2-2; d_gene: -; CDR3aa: CASSDRTTGELFF; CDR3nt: TGTGCCAGCAGCGATCGTACCACCGGGGAGCTGTTTTTT
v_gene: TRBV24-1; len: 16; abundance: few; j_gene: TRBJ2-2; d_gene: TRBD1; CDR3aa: CATSVLDREVTGELFF; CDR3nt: TGTGCCACCAGTGTCCTGGACAGGGAAGTAACCGGGGAGCTGTTTTTT
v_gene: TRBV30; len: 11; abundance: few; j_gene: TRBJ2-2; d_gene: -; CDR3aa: CASGVAGELFF; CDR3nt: TGTGCCTCCGGGGTGGCCGGGGAGCTGTTTTTT
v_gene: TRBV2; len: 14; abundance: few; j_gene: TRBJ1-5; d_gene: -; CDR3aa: CASSDLGGGQPQHF; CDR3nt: TGTGCCAGCAGTGACCTGGGGGGGGGTCAGCCCCAGCATTTT
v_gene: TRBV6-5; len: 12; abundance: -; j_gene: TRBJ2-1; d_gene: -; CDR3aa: CASSQGSNEQFF; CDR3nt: TGTGCCAGCAGTCAAGGGTCCAATGAGCAGTTCTTC
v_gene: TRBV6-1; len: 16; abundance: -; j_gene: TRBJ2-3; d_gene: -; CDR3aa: CASSERGPYTADTQYF; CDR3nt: TGTGCCAGCAGCGAAAGGGGACCCTACACAGCAGATACGCAGTATTTT
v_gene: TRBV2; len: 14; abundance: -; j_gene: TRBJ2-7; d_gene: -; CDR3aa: CASSVRQRPYEQYF; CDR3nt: TGTGCCAGCAGTGTTAGACAACGGCCCTACGAGCAGTACTTC
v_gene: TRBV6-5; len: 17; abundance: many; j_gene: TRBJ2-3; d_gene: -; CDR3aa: CASSYYGRMASTDTQYF; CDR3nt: TGTGCCAGCAGTTACTATGGGCGGATGGCTAGCACAGATACGCAGTATTTT
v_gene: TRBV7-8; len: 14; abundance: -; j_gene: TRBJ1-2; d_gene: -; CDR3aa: CASSFGLLYYGYTF; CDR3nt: TGTGCCAGCAGCTTCGGGCTCCTCTACTATGGCTACACCTTC
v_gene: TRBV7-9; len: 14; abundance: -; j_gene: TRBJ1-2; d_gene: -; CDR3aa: CASSSPLMDHGYTF; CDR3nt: TGTGCCAGCAGCTCCCCCTTGATGGATCATGGCTACACCTTC
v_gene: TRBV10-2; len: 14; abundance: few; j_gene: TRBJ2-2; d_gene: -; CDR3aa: CASSPGPYTGELFF; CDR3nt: TGCGCCAGCAGCCCGGGGCCATACACCGGGGAGCTGTTTTTT
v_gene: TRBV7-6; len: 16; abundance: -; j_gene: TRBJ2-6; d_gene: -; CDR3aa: CASSLEAASGANVLTF; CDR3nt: TGTGCCAGCAGCTTAGAGGCCGCTTCTGGGGCCAACGTCCTGACTTTC
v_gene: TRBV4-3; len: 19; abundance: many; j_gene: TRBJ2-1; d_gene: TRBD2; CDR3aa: CASSQELGVVGGPYNEQFF; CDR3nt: TGCGCCAGCAGCCAAGAGTTGGGAGTTGTGGGAGGGCCCTACAATGAGCAGTTCTTC
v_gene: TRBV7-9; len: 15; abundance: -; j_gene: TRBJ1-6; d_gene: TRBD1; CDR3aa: CASSAGQEALSPLHF; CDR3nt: TGTGCCAGCAGCGCAGGACAGGAGGCGCTTTCACCCCTCCACTTT
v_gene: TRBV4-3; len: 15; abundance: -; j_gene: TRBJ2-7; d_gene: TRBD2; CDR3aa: CASSQGTSRTYEQYF; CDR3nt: TGCGCCAGCAGCCAAGGGACTAGCCGAACCTACGAGCAGTACTTC
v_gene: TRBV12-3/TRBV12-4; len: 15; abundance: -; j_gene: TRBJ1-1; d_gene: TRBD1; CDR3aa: CASSPGQGVNTEAFF; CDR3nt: TGTGCCAGCAGCCCGGGACAGGGGGTGAACACTGAAGCTTTCTTT
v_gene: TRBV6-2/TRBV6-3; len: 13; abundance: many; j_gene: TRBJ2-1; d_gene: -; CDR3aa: CASSYSTIFEQFF; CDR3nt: TGTGCCAGCAGTTACTCGACGATATTTGAGCAGTTCTTC
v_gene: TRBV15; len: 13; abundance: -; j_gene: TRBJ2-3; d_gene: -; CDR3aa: CATSSRSADTQYF; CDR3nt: TGTGCCACCAGCAGTCGGAGTGCAGATACGCAGTATTTT
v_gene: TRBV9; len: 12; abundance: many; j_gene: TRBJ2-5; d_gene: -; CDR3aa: CASSPGDSTQYF; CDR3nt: TGTGCCAGCAGCCCAGGGGATTCGACCCAGTACTTC
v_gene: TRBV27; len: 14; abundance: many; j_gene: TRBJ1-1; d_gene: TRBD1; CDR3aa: CASSSGQGWSEAFF; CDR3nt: TGTGCCAGCAGTTCCGGACAGGGTTGGTCTGAAGCTTTCTTT
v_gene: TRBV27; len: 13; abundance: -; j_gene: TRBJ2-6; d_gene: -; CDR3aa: CASRLGAYNVLTF; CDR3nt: TGTGCCAGCCGACTGGGGGCCTACAACGTCCTGACTTTC
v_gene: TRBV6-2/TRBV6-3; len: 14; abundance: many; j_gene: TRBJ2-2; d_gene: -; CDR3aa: CASRTRWGTGELFF; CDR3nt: TGTGCCAGCAGGACGAGGTGGGGCACCGGGGAGCTGTTTTTT
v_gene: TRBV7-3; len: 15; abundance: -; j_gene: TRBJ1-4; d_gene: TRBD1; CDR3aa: CASSRTGGRNEKLFF; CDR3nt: TGTGCCAGCAGCCGGACAGGGGGCAGGAATGAAAAACTGTTTTTT
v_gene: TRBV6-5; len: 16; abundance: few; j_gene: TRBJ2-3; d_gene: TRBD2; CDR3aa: CASSYSTSGMEDTQYF; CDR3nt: TGTGCCAGCAGTTACTCGACTAGCGGGATGGAAGATACGCAGTATTTT
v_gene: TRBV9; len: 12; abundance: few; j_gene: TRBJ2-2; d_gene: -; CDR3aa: CASSVLGGELFF; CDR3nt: TGTGCCAGCAGCGTTCTGGGCGGGGAGCTGTTTTTT
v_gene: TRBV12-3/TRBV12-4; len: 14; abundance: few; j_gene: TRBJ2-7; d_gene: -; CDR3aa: CASSFLGEVNEQYF; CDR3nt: TGTGCCAGCAGTTTTTTGGGGGAGGTAAACGAGCAGTACTTC
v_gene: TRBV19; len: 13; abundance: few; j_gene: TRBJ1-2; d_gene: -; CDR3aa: CASSMKNSYGYTF; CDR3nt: TGTGCCAGTAGTATGAAAAACTCCTATGGCTACACCTTC
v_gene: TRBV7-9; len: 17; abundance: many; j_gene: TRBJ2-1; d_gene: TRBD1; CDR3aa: CASRLGRTGPRGNEQFF; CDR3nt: TGTGCCAGCAGATTGGGTAGGACAGGCCCTCGGGGCAATGAGCAGTTCTTC
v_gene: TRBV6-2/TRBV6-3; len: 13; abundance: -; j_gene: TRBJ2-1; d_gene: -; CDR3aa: CASSYSSDDEQFF; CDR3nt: TGTGCCAGCAGTTACTCGTCTGACGATGAGCAGTTCTTC
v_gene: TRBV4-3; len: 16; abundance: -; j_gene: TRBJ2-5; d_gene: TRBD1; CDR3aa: CASSQTGALSSETQYF; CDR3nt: TGCGCCAGCAGCCAGACAGGGGCCCTGTCAAGCGAGACCCAGTACTTC
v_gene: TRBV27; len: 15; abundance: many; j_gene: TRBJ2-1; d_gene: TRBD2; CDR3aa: CASSLGTSGINEQFF; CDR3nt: TGTGCCAGCAGTTTAGGGACTAGCGGGATCAATGAGCAGTTCTTC
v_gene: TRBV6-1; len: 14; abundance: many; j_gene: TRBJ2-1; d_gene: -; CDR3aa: CASSLRVHYNEQFF; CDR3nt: TGTGCCAGCAGTCTGAGGGTGCACTACAATGAGCAGTTCTTC
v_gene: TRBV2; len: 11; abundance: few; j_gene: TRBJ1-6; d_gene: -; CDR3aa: CASNSETPLHF; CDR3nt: TGTGCCAGCAATTCCGAGACACCCCTCCACTTT
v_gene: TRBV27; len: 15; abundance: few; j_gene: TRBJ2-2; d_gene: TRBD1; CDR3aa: CASTPYRQGTGELFF; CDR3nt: TGTGCCAGCACCCCATACAGACAGGGTACCGGGGAGCTGTTTTTT
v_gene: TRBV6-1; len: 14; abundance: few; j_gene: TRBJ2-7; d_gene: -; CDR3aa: CASKPGSGPYEQYF; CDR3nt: TGTGCCAGCAAACCCGGGTCAGGCCCCTACGAGCAGTACTTC
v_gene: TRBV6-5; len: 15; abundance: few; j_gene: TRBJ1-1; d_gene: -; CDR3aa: CASSYSAGVLAEAFF; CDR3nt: TGTGCCAGCAGTTACTCAGCAGGCGTCTTGGCTGAAGCTTTCTTT
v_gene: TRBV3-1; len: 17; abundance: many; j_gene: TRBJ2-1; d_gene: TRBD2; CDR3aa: CASSQELSGSLYNEQFF; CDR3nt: TGTGCCAGCAGCCAAGAACTTAGCGGGAGTCTCTACAATGAGCAGTTCTTC
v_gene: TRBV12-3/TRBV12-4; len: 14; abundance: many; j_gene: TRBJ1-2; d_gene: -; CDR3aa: CASSFLVTPYGYTF; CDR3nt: TGTGCCAGCAGTTTTTTGGTTACTCCATATGGCTACACCTTC
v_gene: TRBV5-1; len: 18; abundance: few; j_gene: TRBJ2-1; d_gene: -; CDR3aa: CASAQSGGRDRPYNEQFF; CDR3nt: TGCGCCTCCGCTCAATCCGGGGGCCGGGATCGGCCCTACAATGAGCAGTTCTTC
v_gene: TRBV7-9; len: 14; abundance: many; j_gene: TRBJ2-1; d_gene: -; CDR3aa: CASRPSPGHREGVF; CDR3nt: TGTGCCAGCAGACCTTCCCCGGGACATCGCGAAGGGGTCTTC
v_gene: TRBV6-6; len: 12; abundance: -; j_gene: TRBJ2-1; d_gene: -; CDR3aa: CASGPYYNEQFF; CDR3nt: TGTGCGTCGGGACCTTACTACAATGAGCAGTTCTTC
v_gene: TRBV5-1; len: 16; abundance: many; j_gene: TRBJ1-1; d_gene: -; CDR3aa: CASSWGPDVLGTEAFF; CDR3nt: TGCGCCAGCAGCTGGGGTCCGGACGTCTTGGGGACTGAAGCTTTCTTT
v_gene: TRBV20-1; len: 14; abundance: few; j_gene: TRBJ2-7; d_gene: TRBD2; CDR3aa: CSAAWRERSYEQYF; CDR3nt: TGCAGTGCCGCTTGGCGGGAGAGATCCTACGAGCAGTACTTC
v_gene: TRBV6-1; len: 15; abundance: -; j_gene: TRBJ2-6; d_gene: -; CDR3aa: CASSEWFSGANVLTF; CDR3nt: TGTGCCAGCAGTGAATGGTTCTCTGGGGCCAACGTCCTGACTTTC
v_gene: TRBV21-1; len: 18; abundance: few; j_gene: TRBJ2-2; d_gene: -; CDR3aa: CATDQEAGGSEGTGELFF; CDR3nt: TGTGCCACCGACCAAGAGGCGGGAGGTTCCGAGGGGACCGGGGAGCTGTTTTTT
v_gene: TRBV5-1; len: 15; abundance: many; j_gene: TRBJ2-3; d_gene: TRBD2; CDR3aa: CASSLDGRATDTQYF; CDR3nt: TGCGCCAGCAGCTTAGACGGGAGGGCGACAGATACGCAGTATTTT
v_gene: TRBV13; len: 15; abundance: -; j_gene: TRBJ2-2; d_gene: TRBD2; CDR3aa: CASSSPGGDTGELFF; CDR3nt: TGTGCCAGCAGCTCCCCCGGGGGGGACACCGGGGAGCTGTTTTTT
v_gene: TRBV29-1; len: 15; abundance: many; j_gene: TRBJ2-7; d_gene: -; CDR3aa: CSVEDHRGREYEQYF; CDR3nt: TGCAGCGTTGAAGATCACAGAGGGCGCGAATACGAGCAGTACTTC
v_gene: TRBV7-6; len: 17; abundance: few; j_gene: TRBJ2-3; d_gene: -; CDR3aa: CASSYEARLVTTDTQYF; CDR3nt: TGTGCCAGCAGCTACGAAGCTAGACTAGTTACCACAGATACGCAGTATTTT